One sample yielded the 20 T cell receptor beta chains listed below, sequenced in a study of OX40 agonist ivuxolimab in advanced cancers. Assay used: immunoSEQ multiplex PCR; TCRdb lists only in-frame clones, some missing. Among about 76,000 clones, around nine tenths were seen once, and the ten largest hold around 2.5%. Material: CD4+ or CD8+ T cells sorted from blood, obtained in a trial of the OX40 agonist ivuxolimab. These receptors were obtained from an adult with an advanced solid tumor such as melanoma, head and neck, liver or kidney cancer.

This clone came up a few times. The CDR3 bases are TGTGCCTGGAGTGTGACGGGAACAGACAATCAGCCCCAGCATTTT. Translation gives CAWSVTGTDNQPQHF. The V gene is TRBV30, the J gene TRBJ1-5, with unresolved D. The CDR3 runs to 15 residues. Looked up from germline, CDR1 is GTSNPN and CDR2 is SVGIG (reference sequence). Deletions cut 0 bases from V and 3 bases from J, with 12 bases between.

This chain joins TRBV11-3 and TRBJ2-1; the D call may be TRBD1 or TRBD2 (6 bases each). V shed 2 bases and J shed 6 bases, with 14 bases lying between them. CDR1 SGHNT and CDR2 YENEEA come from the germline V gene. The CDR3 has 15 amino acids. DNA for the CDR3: TGTGCCAGCAGCTTAACTGGGGGGCAGTCCAATGAGCAGTTCTTC. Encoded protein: CASSLTGGQSNEQFF.

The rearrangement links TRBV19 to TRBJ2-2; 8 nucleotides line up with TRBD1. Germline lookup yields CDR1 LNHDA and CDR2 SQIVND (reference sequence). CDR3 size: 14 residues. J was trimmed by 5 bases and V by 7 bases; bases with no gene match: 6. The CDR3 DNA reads TGTGCCAGTACCGGGACAGGTGGAACCGGGGAGCTGTTTTTT. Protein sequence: CASTGTGGTGELFF. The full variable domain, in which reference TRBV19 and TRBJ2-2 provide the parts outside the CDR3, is DGGITQSPKYLFRKEGQNVTLSCEQNLNHDAMYWYRQDPGQGLRLIYYSQIVNDFQKGDIAEGYSVSREKKESFPLTVTSAQKNPTAFYLCASTGTGGTGELFFGEGSRLTVL.

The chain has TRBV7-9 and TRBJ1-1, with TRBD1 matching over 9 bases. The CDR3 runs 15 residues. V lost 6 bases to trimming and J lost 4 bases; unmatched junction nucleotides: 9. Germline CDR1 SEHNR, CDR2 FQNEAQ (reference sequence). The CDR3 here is CASRRDRVGGTEAFF. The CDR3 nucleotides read TGTGCCAGCAGGCGGGACAGGGTGGGGGGCACTGAAGCTTTCTTT.

The CDR3 loop is CASSSDGYLAFF. The CDR3 DNA is TGTGCCAGCAGCTCGGACGGCTACCTGGCTTTCTTT. The V and J genes are TRBV7-2 and TRBJ1-1; D remains unclear. The CDR3 consists of 12 residues. Per germline, CDR1 SGHTA and CDR2 FQGNSA. The V end was cut by 4 bases, the J end by 11 bases, with 14 bases between.

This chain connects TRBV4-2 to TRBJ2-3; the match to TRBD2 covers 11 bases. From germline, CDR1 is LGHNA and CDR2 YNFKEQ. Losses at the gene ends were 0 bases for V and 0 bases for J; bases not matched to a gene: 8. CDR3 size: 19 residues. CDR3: CASSQEKASGGISTDTQYF. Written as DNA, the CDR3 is TGTGCCAGCAGCCAAGAGAAGGCTAGCGGGGGGATTAGCACAGATACGCAGTATTTT.

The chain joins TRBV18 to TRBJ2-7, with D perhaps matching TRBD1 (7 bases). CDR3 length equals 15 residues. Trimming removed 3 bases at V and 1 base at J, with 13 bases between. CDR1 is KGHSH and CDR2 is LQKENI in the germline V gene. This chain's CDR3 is CASSPGGTASYEQYF. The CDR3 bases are TGTGCCAGCTCACCTGGGGGGACAGCTTCCTACGAGCAGTACTTC.

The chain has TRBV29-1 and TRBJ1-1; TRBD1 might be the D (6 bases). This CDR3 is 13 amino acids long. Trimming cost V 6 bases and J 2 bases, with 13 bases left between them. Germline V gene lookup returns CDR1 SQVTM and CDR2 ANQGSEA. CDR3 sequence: CSVLSGTNTEAFF. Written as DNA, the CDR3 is TGCAGCGTGTTATCGGGGACAAACACTGAAGCTTTCTTT.

The CDR3 nucleotides read TGTGCCAGCAGTGCAACAGGCAATTCACCCCTCCACTTT. This sequence encodes CASSATGNSPLHF. The rearrangement links TRBV2 to TRBJ1-6, with TRBD1 as a possible D gene (5 bases). Germline CDR1 and CDR2: SNHLY and FYNNEI. CDR3 size: 13 residues. V lost 4 bases, J lost 7 bases, and 8 bases lay in between.

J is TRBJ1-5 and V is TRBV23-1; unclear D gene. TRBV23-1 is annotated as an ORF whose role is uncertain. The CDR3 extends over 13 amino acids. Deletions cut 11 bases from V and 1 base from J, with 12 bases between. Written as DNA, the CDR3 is TGCGCCGTAATTGGACGGAGCAATCAGCCCCAGCATTTT. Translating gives CAVIGRSNQPQHF.

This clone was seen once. CDR3 sequence reads: CAWSVQGYEKLFF. CDR3 bases: TGTGCCTGGAGTGTACAGGGTTATGAAAAACTGTTTTTT. The chain recombines TRBV30 with TRBJ1-4, with a tentative D call TRBD1 (6 bases). V was trimmed by 0 bases and J by 6 bases, leaving 8 bases between them. This CDR3 comprises 13 residues. Germline V gene data show CDR1 as GTSNPN and CDR2 as SVGIG (reference sequence). Full variable domain (missing parts from reference TRBV30 and TRBJ1-4): SQTIHQWPATLVQPVGSPLSLECTVEGTSNPNLYWYRQAAGRGLQLLFYSVGIGQISSEVPQNLSASRPQDRQFILSSKKLLLSDSGFYLCAWSVQGYEKLFFGSGTQLSVL.

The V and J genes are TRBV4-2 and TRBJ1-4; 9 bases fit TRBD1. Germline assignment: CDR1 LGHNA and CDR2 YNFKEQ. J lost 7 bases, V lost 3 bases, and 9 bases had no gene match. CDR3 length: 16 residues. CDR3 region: CASSQQGGQGSEKLFF. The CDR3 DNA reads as TGTGCCAGCAGCCAGCAGGGGGGACAGGGCAGTGAAAAACTGTTTTTT.

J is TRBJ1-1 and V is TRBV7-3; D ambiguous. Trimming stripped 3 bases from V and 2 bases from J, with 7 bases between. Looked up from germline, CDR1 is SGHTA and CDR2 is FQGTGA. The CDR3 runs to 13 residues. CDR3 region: CASSFTVNTEAFF. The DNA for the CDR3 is TGTGCCAGCAGCTTTACGGTTAACACTGAAGCTTTCTTT.

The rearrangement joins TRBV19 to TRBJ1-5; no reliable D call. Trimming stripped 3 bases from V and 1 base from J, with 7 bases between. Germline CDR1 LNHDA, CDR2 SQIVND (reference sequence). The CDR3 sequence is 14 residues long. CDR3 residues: CASSISVSNQPQHF. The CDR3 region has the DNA TGTGCCAGTAGTATCTCTGTGAGCAATCAGCCCCAGCATTTT.

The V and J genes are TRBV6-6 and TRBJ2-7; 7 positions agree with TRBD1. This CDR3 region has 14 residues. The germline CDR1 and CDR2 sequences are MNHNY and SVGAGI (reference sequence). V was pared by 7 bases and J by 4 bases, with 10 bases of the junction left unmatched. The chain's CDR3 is CASKDWDRTYEQYF. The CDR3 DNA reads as TGTGCCAGCAAGGATTGGGACAGAACTTACGAGCAGTACTTC.

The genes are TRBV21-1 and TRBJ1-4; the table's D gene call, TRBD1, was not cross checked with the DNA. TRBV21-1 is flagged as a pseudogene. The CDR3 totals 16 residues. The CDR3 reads CASSTRDRRLDEKLFF. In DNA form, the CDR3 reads TGTGCCAGCAGCACCCGGGACAGGAGATTGGATGAAAAACTGTTTTTT.

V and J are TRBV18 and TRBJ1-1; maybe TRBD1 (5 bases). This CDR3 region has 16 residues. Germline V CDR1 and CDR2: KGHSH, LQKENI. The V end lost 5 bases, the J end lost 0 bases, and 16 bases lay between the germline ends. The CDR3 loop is CASSSAPRGMNTEAFF. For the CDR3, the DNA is TGTGCCAGCTCATCCGCTCCCCGGGGGATGAACACTGAAGCTTTCTTT.

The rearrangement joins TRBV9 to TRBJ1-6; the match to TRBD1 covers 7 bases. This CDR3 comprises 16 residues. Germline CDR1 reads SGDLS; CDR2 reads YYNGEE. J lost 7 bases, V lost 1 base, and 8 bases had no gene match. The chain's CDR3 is CASSVSGGTVNSPLHF. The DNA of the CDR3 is TGTGCCAGCAGCGTATCAGGGGGGACGGTCAATTCACCCCTCCACTTT.

CDR3 in DNA: TGTGCCAGCAGCTTAGAAGGCAGGGATTATAATTCACCCCTCCACTTT. Translated, it gives CASSLEGRDYNSPLHF. The J gene is TRBJ1-6, the V gene TRBV7-9; perhaps TRBD1 as D (5 bases). The CDR3 loop spans 16 amino acids. V was cut by 1 base and J by 4 bases, with 11 bases left in between. Per the germline V gene, CDR1 is SEHNR and CDR2 is FQNEAQ (reference sequence). Full variable domain (remainder filled in from reference TRBV7-9 and TRBJ1-6): DTGVSQNPRHKITKRGQNVTFRCDPISEHNRLYWYRQTLGQGPEFLTYFQNEAQLEKSRLLSDRFSAERPKGSFSTLEIQRTEQGDSAMYLCASSLEGRDYNSPLHFGNGTRLTVT.

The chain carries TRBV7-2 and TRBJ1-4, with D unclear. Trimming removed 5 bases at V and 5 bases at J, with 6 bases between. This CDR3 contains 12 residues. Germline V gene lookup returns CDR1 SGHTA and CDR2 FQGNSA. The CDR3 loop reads CASSPMNEKLFF. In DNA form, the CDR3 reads TGTGCCAGCAGCCCGATGAATGAAAAACTGTTTTTT.